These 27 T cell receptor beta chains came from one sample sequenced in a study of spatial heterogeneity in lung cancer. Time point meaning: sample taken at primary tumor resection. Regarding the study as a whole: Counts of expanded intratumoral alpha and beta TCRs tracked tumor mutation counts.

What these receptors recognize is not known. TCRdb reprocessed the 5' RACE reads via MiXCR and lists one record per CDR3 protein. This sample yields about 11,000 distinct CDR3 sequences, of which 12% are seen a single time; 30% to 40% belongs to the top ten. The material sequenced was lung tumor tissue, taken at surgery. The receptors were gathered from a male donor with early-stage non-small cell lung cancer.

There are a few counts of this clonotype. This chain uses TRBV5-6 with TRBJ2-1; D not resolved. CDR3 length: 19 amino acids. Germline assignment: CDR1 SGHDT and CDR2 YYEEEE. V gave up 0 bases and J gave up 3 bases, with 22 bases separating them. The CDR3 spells CASSLVGPRYRVIYNEQFF. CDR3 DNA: TGTGCCAGCAGCTTGGTCGGCCCCAGGTATCGGGTCATCTACAATGAGCAGTTCTTC.

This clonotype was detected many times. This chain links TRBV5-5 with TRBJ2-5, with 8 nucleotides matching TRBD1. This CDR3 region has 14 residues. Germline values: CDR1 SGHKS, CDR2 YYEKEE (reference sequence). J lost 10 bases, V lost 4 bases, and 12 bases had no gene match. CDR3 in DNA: TGTGCCAGCAGCGCCCAGGGGGCGCAGATGATCCAGTACTTC. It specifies CASSAQGAQMIQYF.

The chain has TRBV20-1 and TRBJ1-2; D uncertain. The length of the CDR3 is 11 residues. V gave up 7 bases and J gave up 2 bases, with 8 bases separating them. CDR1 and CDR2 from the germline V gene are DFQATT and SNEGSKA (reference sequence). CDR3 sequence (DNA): TGCAGTGTGGACGGGAACTATGGCTACACCTTC. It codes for CSVDGNYGYTF.

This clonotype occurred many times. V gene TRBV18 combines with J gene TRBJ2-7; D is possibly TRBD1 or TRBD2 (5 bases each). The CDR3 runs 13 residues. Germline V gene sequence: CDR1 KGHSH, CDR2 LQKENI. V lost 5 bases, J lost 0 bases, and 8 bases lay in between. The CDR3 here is CASSGTGSYEQYF. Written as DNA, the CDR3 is TGTGCCAGCTCAGGGACGGGCTCCTACGAGCAGTACTTC.

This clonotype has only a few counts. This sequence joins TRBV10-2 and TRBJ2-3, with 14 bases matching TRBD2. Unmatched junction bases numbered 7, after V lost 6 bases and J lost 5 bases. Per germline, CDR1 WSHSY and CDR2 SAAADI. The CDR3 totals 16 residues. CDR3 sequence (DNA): TGCGCCAGCAGACCCGGGACTAGCGGGGGATTAGATACGCAGTATTTT. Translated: CASRPGTSGGLDTQYF.

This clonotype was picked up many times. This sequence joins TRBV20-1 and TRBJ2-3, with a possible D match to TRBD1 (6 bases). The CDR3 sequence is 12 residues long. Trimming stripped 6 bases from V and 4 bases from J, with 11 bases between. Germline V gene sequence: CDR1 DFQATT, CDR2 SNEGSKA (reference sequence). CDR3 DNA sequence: TGCAGTGCGACAAAGGGGGCAGATACGCAGTATTTT. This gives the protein CSATKGADTQYF.

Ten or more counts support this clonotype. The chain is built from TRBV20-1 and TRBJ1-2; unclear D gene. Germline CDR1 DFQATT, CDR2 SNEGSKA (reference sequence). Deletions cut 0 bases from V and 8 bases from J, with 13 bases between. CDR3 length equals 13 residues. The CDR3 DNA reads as TGCAGTGCTAGAGACTCCCGGGCAGACGGCTACACCTTC. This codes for CSARDSRADGYTF.

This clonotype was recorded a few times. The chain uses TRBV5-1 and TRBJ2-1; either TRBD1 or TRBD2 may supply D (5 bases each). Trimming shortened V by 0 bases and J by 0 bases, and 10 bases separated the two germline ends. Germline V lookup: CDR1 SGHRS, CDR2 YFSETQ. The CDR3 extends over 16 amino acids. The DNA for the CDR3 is TGCGCCAGCAGCTTGGTTCCAGGGAGCTCCTACAATGAGCAGTTCTTC. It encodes CASSLVPGSSYNEQFF.

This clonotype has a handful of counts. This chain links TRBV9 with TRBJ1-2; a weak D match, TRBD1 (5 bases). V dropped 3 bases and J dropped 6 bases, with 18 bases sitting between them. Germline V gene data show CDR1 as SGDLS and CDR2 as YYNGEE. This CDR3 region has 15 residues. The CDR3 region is CASSAARAGRDGYTF. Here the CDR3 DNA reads TGTGCCAGCAGCGCCGCTCGCGCAGGGAGGGATGGCTACACCTTC. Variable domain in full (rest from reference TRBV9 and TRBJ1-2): DSGVTQTPKHLITATGQRVTLRCSPRSGDLSVYWYQQSLDQGLQFLIQYYNGEERAKGNILERFSAQQFPDLHSELNLSSLELGDSALYFCASSAARAGRDGYTFGSGTRLTVV.

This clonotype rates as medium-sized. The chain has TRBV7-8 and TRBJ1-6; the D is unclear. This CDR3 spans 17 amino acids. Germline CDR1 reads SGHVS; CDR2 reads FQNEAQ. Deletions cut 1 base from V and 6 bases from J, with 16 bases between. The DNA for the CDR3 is TGTGCCAGCAGCTTAGAACTGGGAATTATCAGTAATTCACCCCTCCACTTT. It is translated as CASSLELGIISNSPLHF. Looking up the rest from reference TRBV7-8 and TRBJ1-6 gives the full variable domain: GAGVSQSPRYKVAKRGQDVALRCDPISGHVSLFWYQQALGQGPEFLTYFQNEAQLDKSGLPSDRFFAERPEGSVSTLKIQRTQQEDSAVYLCASSLELGIISNSPLHFGNGTRLTVT.

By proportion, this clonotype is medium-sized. This CDR3 reads CASSRLGPPYEQYF. CDR3 nucleotides: TGTGCCAGCAGTCGACTGGGACCACCCTACGAGCAGTACTTC. The chain combines TRBV28 with TRBJ2-7, with D perhaps given as TRBD1 or TRBD2 (5 bases each). The V end was cut by 5 bases, the J end by 2 bases, with 13 bases between. The CDR3 spans 14 residues. Germline V CDR1 and CDR2: MDHEN, SYDVKM.

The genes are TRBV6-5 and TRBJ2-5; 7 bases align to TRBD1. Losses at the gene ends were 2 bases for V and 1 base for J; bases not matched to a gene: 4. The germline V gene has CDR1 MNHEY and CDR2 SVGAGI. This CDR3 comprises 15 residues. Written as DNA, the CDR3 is TGTGCCAGCAGTTACGTCTGGGACAGCCAAGAGACCCAGTACTTC. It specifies CASSYVWDSQETQYF.

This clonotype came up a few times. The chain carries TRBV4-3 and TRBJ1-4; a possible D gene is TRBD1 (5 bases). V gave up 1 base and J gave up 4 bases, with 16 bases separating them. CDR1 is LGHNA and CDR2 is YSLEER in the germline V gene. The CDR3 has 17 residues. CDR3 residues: CASSQGGFSVFNEKLFF. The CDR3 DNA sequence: TGCGCCAGCAGCCAAGGGGGGTTTAGTGTCTTTAATGAAAAACTGTTTTTT.

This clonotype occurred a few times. In nucleotides, the CDR3 is TGCGCCAGCAGCTTGGACGCCCGGCGGGAGCCCCAGCATTTT. Its protein product is CASSLDARREPQHF. The chain carries TRBV5-1 and TRBJ1-5, with D unclear. Germline V lookup: CDR1 SGHRS, CDR2 YFSETQ. V was pared by 0 bases and J by 8 bases, with 12 bases between. There are 14 residues in the CDR3.

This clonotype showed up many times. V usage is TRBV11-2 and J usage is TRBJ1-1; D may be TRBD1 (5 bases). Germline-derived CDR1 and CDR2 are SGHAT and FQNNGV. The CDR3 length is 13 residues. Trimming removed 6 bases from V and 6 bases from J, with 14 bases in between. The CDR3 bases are TGTGCCAGCAGTCCGGGACCGCCGCCTGAAGCTTTCTTT. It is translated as CASSPGPPPEAFF. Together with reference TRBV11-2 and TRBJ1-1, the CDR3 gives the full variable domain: EAGVAQSPRYKIIEKRQSVAFWCNPISGHATLYWYQQILGQGPKLLIQFQNNGVVDDSQLPKDRFSAERLKGVDSTLKIQPAKLEDSAVYLCASSPGPPPEAFFGQGTRLTVV.

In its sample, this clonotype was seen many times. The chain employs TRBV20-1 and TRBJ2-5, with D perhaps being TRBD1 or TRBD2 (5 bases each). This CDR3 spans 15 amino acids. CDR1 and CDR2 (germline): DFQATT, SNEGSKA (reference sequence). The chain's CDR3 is CSIPGPNLYQETQYF. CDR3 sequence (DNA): TGCAGCATACCGGGACCTAACCTGTACCAAGAGACCCAGTACTTC.

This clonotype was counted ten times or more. CDR3 region: CASSQEPTAHREQYF. DNA for the CDR3: TGCGCCAGCAGCCAAGAGCCAACGGCACACCGAGAGCAGTACTTC. V gene TRBV4-1 combines with J gene TRBJ2-7; D gene uncertain. V lost 0 bases and J 7 bases, leaving 16 bases between the germline ends. This CDR3 has 15 amino acids. CDR1 and CDR2 from the germline V gene are MGHRA and YSYEKL.

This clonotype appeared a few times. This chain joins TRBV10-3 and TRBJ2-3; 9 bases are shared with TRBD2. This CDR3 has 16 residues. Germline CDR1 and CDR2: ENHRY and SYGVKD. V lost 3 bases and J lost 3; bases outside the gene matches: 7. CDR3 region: CAISEGTSFLTDTQYF. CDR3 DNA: TGTGCCATCAGTGAAGGGACTAGCTTTCTGACAGATACGCAGTATTTT.

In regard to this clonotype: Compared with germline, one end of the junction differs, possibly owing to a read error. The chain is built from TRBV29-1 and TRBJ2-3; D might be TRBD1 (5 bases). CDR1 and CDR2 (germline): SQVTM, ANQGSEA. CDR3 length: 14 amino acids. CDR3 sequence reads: CSVGGRGSTDAQYF. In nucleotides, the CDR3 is TGCAGCGTTGGGGGAAGGGGTAGCACAGATGCGCAGTATTTT.

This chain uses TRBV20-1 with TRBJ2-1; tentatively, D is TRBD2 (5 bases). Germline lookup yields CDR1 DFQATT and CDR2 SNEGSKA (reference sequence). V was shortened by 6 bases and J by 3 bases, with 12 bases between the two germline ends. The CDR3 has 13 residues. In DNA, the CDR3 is TGCAGTGCCCGGGGTCTGGTCTACAATGAGCAGTTCTTC. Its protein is CSARGLVYNEQFF.

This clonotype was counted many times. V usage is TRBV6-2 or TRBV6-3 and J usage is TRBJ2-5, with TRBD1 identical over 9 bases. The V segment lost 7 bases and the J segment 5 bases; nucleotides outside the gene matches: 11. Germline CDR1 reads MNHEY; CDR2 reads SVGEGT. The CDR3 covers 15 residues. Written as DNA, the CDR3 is TGTGCCAGCACTATGTGGGACAGGGTCGGTGAGACCCAGTACTTC. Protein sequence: CASTMWDRVGETQYF.

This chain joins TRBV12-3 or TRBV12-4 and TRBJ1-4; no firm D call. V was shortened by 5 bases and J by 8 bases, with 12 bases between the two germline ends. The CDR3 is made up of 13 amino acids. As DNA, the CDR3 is TGTGCCAGCAGTCCTAATATAGGCGAAAAACTGTTTTTT. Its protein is CASSPNIGEKLFF.

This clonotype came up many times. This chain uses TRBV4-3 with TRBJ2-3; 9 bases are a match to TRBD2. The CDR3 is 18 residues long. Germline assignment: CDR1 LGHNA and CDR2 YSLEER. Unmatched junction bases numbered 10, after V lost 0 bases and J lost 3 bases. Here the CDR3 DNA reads TGCGCCAGCAGCCAAGATCCGCCACTAGCGGGCCGGACAGATACGCAGTATTTT. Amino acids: CASSQDPPLAGRTDTQYF.

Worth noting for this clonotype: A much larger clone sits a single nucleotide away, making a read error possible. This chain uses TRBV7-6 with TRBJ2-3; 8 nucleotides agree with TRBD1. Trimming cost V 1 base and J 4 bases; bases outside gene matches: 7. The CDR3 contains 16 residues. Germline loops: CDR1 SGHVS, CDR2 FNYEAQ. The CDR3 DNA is TGTGCCAGCAGCTTAGGTTGGACAGGGACCTCAGATACGCAGTATTTT. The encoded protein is CASSLGWTGTSDTQYF.

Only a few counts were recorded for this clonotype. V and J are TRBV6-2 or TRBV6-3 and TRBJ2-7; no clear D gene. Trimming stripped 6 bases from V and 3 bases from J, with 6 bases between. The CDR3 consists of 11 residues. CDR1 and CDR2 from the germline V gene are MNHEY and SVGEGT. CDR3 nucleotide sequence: TGTGCCAGCAGCGATAACTACGAGCAGTACTTC. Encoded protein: CASSDNYEQYF.

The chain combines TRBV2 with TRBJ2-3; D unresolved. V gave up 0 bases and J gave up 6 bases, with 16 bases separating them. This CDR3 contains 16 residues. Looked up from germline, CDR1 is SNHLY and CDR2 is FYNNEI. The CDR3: CASSEALPSDGDTQYF. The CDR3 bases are TGTGCCAGCAGTGAAGCGCTTCCCTCCGACGGGGATACGCAGTATTTT.

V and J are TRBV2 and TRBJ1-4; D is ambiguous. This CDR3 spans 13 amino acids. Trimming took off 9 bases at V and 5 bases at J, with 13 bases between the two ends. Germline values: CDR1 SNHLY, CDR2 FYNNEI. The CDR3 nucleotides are TGTGCCAGTAAGGGAGGAGGGAATGAAAAACTGTTTTTT. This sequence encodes CASKGGGNEKLFF.